The rows below give T cell receptor beta chains drawn from one sample of a study of regulatory T cells in long-lasting Graves disease. In TCRdb, the multiplex PCR reads were re-called with MiXCR into one record per CDR3 protein. The repertoire includes about 460,000 distinct CDR3 sequences, 22% of them detected once, and around 13% sits in the top ten. The specimen comprised peripheral blood mononuclear cells (PBMCs), sampled when the disease was refractory, from a patient treated with antithyroid drugs. The source is a female donor with Graves disease. Both conserved end residues are part of each CDR3. D genes are given only for firm matches. Size values are once, few and many counts, or a class for expanded clones, and some rows have none.

TRBD1 | TRBJ2-7 | TRBV7-2 | NA | CASSLSWDRRNEQYF | TGTGCCAGCAGCTTAAGCTGGGACAGAAGGAACGAGCAGTACTTC
NA | TRBJ1-5 | TRBV7-2 | many | CASSLGNQPQHF | TGTGCCAGCAGTTTAGGGAATCAGCCCCAGCATTTT
NA | TRBJ2-7 | TRBV7-9 | NA | CASSLEAQLMGQQYF | TGTGCCAGCAGCTTAGAAGCACAGCTAATGGGTCAGCAGTACTTC
TRBD2 | TRBJ2-3 | TRBV12-3/TRBV12-4 | few | CASSFAGGLITDTQYF | TGTGCCAGCAGCTTTGCGGGGGGGCTCATCACAGATACGCAGTATTTT
NA | TRBJ1-2 | TRBV11-2 | many | CASSPRREYGYTF | TGTGCCAGCAGCCCAAGGAGAGAATATGGCTACACCTTC
TRBD1 | TRBJ1-1 | TRBV12-3/TRBV12-4 | NA | CASSQGQGAGEAFF | TGTGCCAGCAGCCAGGGACAGGGGGCGGGTGAAGCTTTCTTT
NA | TRBJ1-1 | TRBV6-2/TRBV6-3 | NA | CASSYSGQPHTEAFF | TGTGCCAGCAGTTACTCGGGGCAGCCCCACACTGAAGCTTTCTTT
NA | TRBJ1-1 | TRBV4-3 | NA | CASSQGMRSTEAFF | TGCGCCAGCAGCCAAGGGATGAGGAGTACTGAAGCTTTCTTT
TRBD2 | TRBJ2-7 | TRBV5-1 | NA | CASSWTSGPYEQYF | TGCGCCAGCAGCTGGACTAGCGGTCCCTACGAGCAGTACTTC
NA | TRBJ1-1 | TRBV12-3/TRBV12-4 | NA | CASSQGAQMNTEAFF | TGCGCCAGCAGCCAAGGGGCCCAGATGAACACTGAAGCTTTCTTT
NA | TRBJ1-1 | TRBV28 | many | CAGGGENTEAFF | TGTGCCGGGGGCGGGGAGAACACTGAAGCTTTCTTT
NA | TRBJ2-5 | TRBV6-1 | many | CASRPMNQETQYF | TGTGCCAGCAGGCCAATGAACCAAGAGACCCAGTACTTC
NA | TRBJ2-5 | TRBV7-2 | many | CASSSLGGLQETQYF | TGTGCCAGCAGCTCTCTCGGGGGACTCCAAGAGACCCAGTACTTC
NA | TRBJ2-5 | TRBV6-5 | many | CAVTGGGQETQYF | TGTGCCGTAACAGGAGGCGGTCAAGAGACCCAGTACTTC
NA | TRBJ2-7 | TRBV7-9 | NA | CASRRDNEQYF | TGTGCCAGCAGGAGGGACAACGAGCAGTACTTC
TRBD1 | TRBJ1-6 | TRBV12-3/TRBV12-4 | many | CASKNRDRYNSPLHF | TGTGCCAGCAAGAACCGGGACAGATATAATTCACCCCTCCACTTT
NA | TRBJ1-1 | TRBV2 | many | CASSDLGVNTEAFF | TGTGCCAGCAGTGATTTGGGTGTGAACACTGAAGCTTTCTTT
TRBD1 | TRBJ2-7 | TRBV11-2 | few | CASSLVGRGYEQYF | TGTGCCAGCAGCTTAGTGGGCAGGGGGTACGAGCAGTACTTC
NA | TRBJ1-1 | TRBV9 | NA | CASSVSPGDSEAFF | TGTGCCAGCAGCGTAAGTCCAGGGGATAGTGAAGCTTTCTTT
TRBD2 | TRBJ2-7 | TRBV11-2 | many | CASSYGLAYEQYF | TGTGCCAGCAGCTACGGACTAGCCTACGAGCAGTACTTC
TRBD2 | TRBJ2-7 | TRBV6-1 | many | CASSRAGGNSYEQYF | TGTGCCAGCAGTCGAGCGGGAGGCAACTCCTACGAGCAGTACTTC
NA | TRBJ1-5 | TRBV6-1 | NA | CASIDRSNQPQHF | TGTGCCAGCATTGACCGGAGCAATCAGCCCCAGCATTTT
NA | TRBJ2-5 | TRBV20-1 | many | CSAPRGGVEETQYF | TGCAGTGCTCCCCGGGGCGGAGTGGAAGAGACCCAGTACTTC
NA | TRBJ2-7 | TRBV2 | many | CASRPRGGLTYEQYF | TGTGCCAGCAGGCCTCGAGGAGGTCTCACCTACGAGCAGTACTTC
TRBD1 | TRBJ2-2 | TRBV12-5 | NA | CASGLYTGTATGELFF | TGTGCTAGTGGTTTGTACACCGGGACAGCCACCGGGGAGCTGTTTTTT
NA | TRBJ2-4 | TRBV19 | few | CASSIGTAKNIQYF | TGTGCCAGTAGTATTGGGACAGCCAAAAACATTCAGTACTTC
TRBD2 | TRBJ2-2 | TRBV4-1 | NA | CASSQDVTSGRTGELFF | TGCGCCAGCAGCCAAGATGTAACTAGCGGGAGGACCGGGGAGCTGTTTTTT
NA | TRBJ1-3 | TRBV12-3/TRBV12-4 | NA | CASQRGFPGNTIYF | TGTGCCTCTCAAAGGGGCTTTCCTGGAAACACCATATATTTT
NA | TRBJ1-1 | TRBV2 | many | CASTPREMNTEAFF | TGTGCCAGCACCCCCAGGGAGATGAACACTGAAGCTTTCTTT
NA | TRBJ1-1 | TRBV9 | many | CASSVTSAGTEAFF | TGTGCCAGCAGCGTAACCTCAGCCGGGACTGAAGCTTTCTTT
NA | TRBJ2-7 | TRBV11-2 | NA | CASSLPLVGEQYF | TGTGCCAGCAGCCTCCCCCTAGTCGGCGAGCAGTACTTC
NA | TRBJ2-4 | TRBV15 | few | CATSREIGTKNIQYF | TGTGCCACCAGCAGAGAGATAGGGACCAAAAACATTCAGTACTTC
NA | TRBJ1-2 | TRBV4-3 | NA | CASSQQQGDHGYTF | TGCGCCAGCAGCCAACAACAGGGAGATCATGGCTACACCTTC
NA | TRBJ2-2 | TRBV20-1 | few | CSTSRGNTGELFF | TGCAGTACCTCCAGGGGCAACACCGGGGAGCTGTTTTTT
TRBD1 | TRBJ2-1 | TRBV9 | few | CASSVAGTGYNEQFF | TGTGCCAGCAGCGTTGCCGGGACAGGATACAATGAGCAGTTCTTC
NA | TRBJ2-1 | TRBV9 | NA | CASSVGGRGTTYNEQFF | TGTGCCAGCAGCGTAGGTGGGCGCGGAACTACCTACAATGAGCAGTTCTTC
NA | TRBJ1-1 | TRBV12-3/TRBV12-4 | many | CASIQTGGITEAFF | TGTGCCAGCATCCAGACAGGAGGAATCACTGAAGCTTTCTTT
NA | TRBJ2-5 | TRBV7-6 | many | CASSLAVGTRGDF | TGTGCCAGCAGCTTAGCTGTCGGGACCCGCGGGGACTTC
NA | TRBJ2-3 | TRBV7-2 | NA | CASSRDLHTDTQYF | TGTGCCAGCAGCCGCGACTTACACACAGATACGCAGTATTTT
NA | TRBJ1-1 | TRBV5-1 | many | CASSLTSGNTEAFF | TGCGCCAGCAGCTTGACTTCCGGGAACACTGAAGCTTTCTTT
NA | TRBJ1-1 | TRBV29-1 | NA | CSVPRSNTEAFF | TGCAGCGTCCCACGGTCGAACACTGAAGCTTTCTTT
NA | TRBJ2-7 | TRBV6-2/TRBV6-3 | few | CASSYSLVGSYEQYF | TGTGCCAGCAGTTACTCTTTAGTAGGGTCCTACGAGCAGTACTTC
TRBD2 | TRBJ2-1 | TRBV20-1 | few | CSARDLTSGGTYNEQFF | TGCAGTGCTAGAGATCTCACTAGCGGGGGTACCTACAATGAGCAGTTCTTC
TRBD2 | TRBJ2-7 | TRBV2 | many | CASSLAGATYEQYF | TGTGCCAGCAGTCTAGCGGGGGCAACCTACGAGCAGTACTTC
NA | TRBJ2-5 | TRBV11-1 | NA | CASSSPEVGQETQYF | TGTGCCAGCAGCTCGCCTGAGGTGGGACAAGAGACCCAGTACTTC
TRBD2 | TRBJ2-5 | TRBV6-1 | few | CASTLGGGASETQYF | TGTGCCAGCACGCTTGGCGGGGGGGCCTCGGAGACCCAGTACTTC
NA | TRBJ1-4 | TRBV11-2 | many | CASTFLEGEKLFF | TGTGCCAGCACTTTCCTGGAGGGTGAAAAACTGTTTTTT
TRBD2 | TRBJ2-3 | TRBV13 | few | CASSTQGRGGTYF | TGTGCCAGCAGCACCCAGGGCCGGGGGGGCACGTATTTT
TRBD1 | TRBJ1-2 | TRBV28 | many | CASSFRDRANGYTF | TGTGCCAGCAGTTTTAGGGACAGGGCCAATGGCTACACCTTC